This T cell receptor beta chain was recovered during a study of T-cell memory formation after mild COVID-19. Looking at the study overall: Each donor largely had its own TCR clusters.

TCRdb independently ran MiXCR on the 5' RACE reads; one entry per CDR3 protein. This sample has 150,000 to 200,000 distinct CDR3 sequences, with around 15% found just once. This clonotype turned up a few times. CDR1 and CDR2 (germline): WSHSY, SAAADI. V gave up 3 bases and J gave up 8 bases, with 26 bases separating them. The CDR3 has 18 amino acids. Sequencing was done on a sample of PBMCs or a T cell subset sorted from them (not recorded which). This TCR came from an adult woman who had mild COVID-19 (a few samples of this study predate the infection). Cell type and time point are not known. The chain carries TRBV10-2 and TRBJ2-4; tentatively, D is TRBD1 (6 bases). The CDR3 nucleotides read TGCGCCAGCAGTGAAGGGCAGGGGAAGGTGAACCAAGGGGACATTCAGTACTTC. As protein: CASSEGQGKVNQGDIQYF.